This T cell receptor (beta chain) emerged from a study of regulatory T cells in long-lasting Graves disease. In the case of this clonotype: Its target is not known.

Stated time point: persistent/refractory GD, antithyroid drugs over 5 years with positive TRAb. Following extraction of RNA from PBMCs, that RNA was used to make the TCR library. Graves' disease diagnoses followed American Thyroid Association guidelines. With iRepertoire HTBI primers and Arm-PCR of CDR3 regions, TCR beta libraries were built. Via MiXCR, TCRdb re-called the multiplex PCR reads, giving one row per CDR3 protein. The table records almost 350,000 distinct CDR3 sequences, around 19% of them present only once. Findings of the study overall: Patients whose Graves' disease persisted exhibited lower TCR diversity than those newly diagnosed. Accuracy may have suffered from the small sample size.

The material sequenced was peripheral blood mononuclear cells (PBMCs), taken when the disease was refractory, from a patient treated with antithyroid drugs. The origin of this receptor is a female donor with Graves disease.

CDR3: CASSARTGVSEQYF. CDR3 in DNA: TGTGCCAGTAGTGCGCGGACAGGGGTAAGCGAGCAGTACTTC. This chain joins TRBV19 and TRBJ2-7; TRBD1 matches at 9 bases. The CDR3 totals 14 residues. The V and J ends lost 5 bases and 6 bases, in that order; junction bases with no gene match: 8. The germline V gene encodes CDR1 LNHDA and CDR2 SQIVND (reference sequence).